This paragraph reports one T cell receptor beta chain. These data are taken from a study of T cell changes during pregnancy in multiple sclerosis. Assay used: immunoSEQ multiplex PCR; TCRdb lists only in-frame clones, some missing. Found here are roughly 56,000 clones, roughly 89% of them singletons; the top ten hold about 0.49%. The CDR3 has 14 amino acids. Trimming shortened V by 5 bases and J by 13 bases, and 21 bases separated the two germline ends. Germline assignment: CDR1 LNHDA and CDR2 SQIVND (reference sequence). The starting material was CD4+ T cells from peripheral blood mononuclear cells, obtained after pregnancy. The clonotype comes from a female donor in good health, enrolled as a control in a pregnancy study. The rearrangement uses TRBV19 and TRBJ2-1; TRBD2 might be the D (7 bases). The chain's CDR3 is CASSPTGRGAVQFF. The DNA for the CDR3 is TGTGCCAGTAGTCCCACCGGCCGGGGGGCAGTTCAGTTCTTC.